The 18 T cell receptor beta chains listed next were all sequenced from one sample in a study of T cell changes during pregnancy in multiple sclerosis. Produced via immunoSEQ multiplex PCR; TCRdb's table is partial and in-frame only. The table has 42,000 or so clones, 85% to 95% seen once. This sample comprised CD4+ T cells from peripheral blood mononuclear cells, obtained after pregnancy. Every receptor here comes from a female donor with multiple sclerosis, enrolled in a pregnancy study.

CDR3 bases: TGTGCCTGGACGGGGGGGGGCACTGAAGCTTTCTTT. This codes for CAWTGGGTEAFF. V is TRBV30 and J is TRBJ1-1; possible D gene TRBD1, 5 bases. This CDR3 is 12 amino acids long. Trimming removed 4 bases at V and 4 bases at J, with 10 bases between. Germline CDR1 is GTSNPN and CDR2 is SVGIG (reference sequence).

This chain joins TRBV15 and TRBJ1-2; D may be TRBD1 (6 bases). V was pared by 0 bases and J by 4 bases, with 15 bases between. Looked up from germline, CDR1 is LNHNV and CDR2 is YYDKDF (reference sequence). This CDR3 spans 16 amino acids. This CDR3 is CATSRDSGGQGYGYTF. CDR3 DNA: TGTGCCACCAGCAGAGATTCGGGGGGGCAGGGCTATGGCTACACCTTC.

The chain has TRBV9 and TRBJ1-1; D not resolved. CDR1 is SGDLS, CDR2 YYNGEE, per germline. V lost 4 bases and J lost 5, with 15 bases in between. The CDR3 has 14 amino acids. Here the CDR3 reads CASSPIRGGTEAFF. CDR3 nucleotide sequence: TGTGCCAGCAGCCCGATTCGGGGAGGGACTGAAGCTTTCTTT.

The chain employs TRBV6-1 and TRBJ2-2; a weak D match, TRBD2 (6 bases). The V end was cut by 10 bases, the J end by 1 base, with 13 bases between. CDR1 MNHNS and CDR2 SASEGT come from the germline V gene. The CDR3 extends over 14 amino acids. CDR3 sequence: CATTGLMNTGELFF. CDR3 in DNA: TGTGCCACCACGGGACTCATGAACACCGGGGAGCTGTTTTTT.

The chain combines TRBV2 with TRBJ1-2; 7 nucleotides agree with TRBD1. The germline CDR1 and CDR2 sequences are SNHLY and FYNNEI. There are 13 residues in the CDR3. V lost 6 bases to trimming and J lost 2 bases; unmatched junction nucleotides: 3. The CDR3 DNA follows: TGTGCCAGCAGGGCAGGGGGGAACTATGGCTACACCTTC. It specifies CASRAGGNYGYTF.

This chain joins TRBV4-1 and TRBJ1-5; D is uncertain. CDR1 and CDR2 (germline): MGHRA, YSYEKL. The CDR3 totals 15 residues. Trimming took off 0 bases at V and 6 bases at J, with 12 bases between the two ends. CDR3 coding DNA: TGCGCCAGCAGCCAAGATCGCCCGGGGAGTCAGCCCCAGCATTTT. Translation gives CASSQDRPGSQPQHF.

The V call is TRBV25-1, the J call TRBJ2-7; TRBD1 matches at 9 bases. Trimming cost V 4 bases and J 2 bases; bases outside gene matches: 6. The CDR3 runs to 15 residues. Germline V CDR1 and CDR2: MGHDK, SYGVNS. The CDR3 is CASSASTGGPYEQYF. The CDR3, as DNA: TGTGCCAGCAGTGCCTCGACAGGGGGGCCCTACGAGCAGTACTTC.

The chain has TRBV29-1 and TRBJ2-2; perhaps TRBD1 as D (6 bases). V was clipped by 6 bases and J by 1 base, with 9 bases between them. The germline V gene encodes CDR1 SQVTM and CDR2 ANQGSEA. This CDR3 is 13 amino acids long. DNA of the CDR3: TGCAGCGTATCGGACAGGAACACCGGGGAGCTGTTTTTT. Protein product: CSVSDRNTGELFF.

This chain links TRBV5-4 with TRBJ2-7, with 7 bases fitting TRBD1. This CDR3 contains 13 residues. Trimming removed 6 bases from V and 1 base from J; junction bases left unmatched: 4. Germline assignment: CDR1 SGHNT and CDR2 YYREEE (reference sequence). CDR3 DNA: TGTGCCAGCACCCTGGACAGGTCCTACGAGCAGTACTTC. Its translation: CASTLDRSYEQYF.

The V gene is TRBV27, the J gene TRBJ1-2, with 7 nucleotides matching TRBD1. Germline CDR1 and CDR2: MNHEY and SMNVEV (reference sequence). With 5 bases clipped from V and 3 bases from J, the junction kept 9 bases outside the gene matches. CDR3 size: 15 residues. CDR3 loop: CASSVYPGTDYGYTF. The CDR3, as DNA: TGTGCCAGCAGTGTATACCCCGGGACAGACTATGGCTACACCTTC.

V and J are TRBV29-1 and TRBJ2-5, with a weak D call TRBD2 (7 bases). Germline-derived CDR1 and CDR2 are SQVTM and ANQGSEA. Trimming removed 2 bases from V and 3 bases from J, with 16 bases in between. This CDR3 has 15 amino acids. The CDR3 spells CSVEIRGGPKETQYF. The CDR3 nucleotides are TGCAGCGTTGAAATTCGCGGGGGCCCTAAAGAGACCCAGTACTTC.

The chain has TRBV2 and TRBJ2-5; 8 bases align to TRBD2. The length of the CDR3 is 15 residues. V trimming: 7 bases; J trimming: 0 bases; junction bases outside the gene matches: 7. Per the germline V gene, CDR1 is SNHLY and CDR2 is FYNNEI. CDR3 amino acids: CASKAGERYQETQYF. The CDR3 coding sequence is TGTGCCAGCAAAGCGGGGGAAAGGTACCAAGAGACCCAGTACTTC. Complete variable domain (other parts from reference TRBV2 and TRBJ2-5): EPEVTQTPSHQVTQMGQEVILRCVPISNHLYFYWYRQILGQKVEFLVSFYNNEISEKSEIFDDQFSVERPDGSNFTLKIRSTKLEDSAMYFCASKAGERYQETQYFGPGTRLLVL.

DNA for the CDR3: TGTGCCAGTGACAGGTTTTCTGGGGCCAACGTCCTGACTTTC. It yields the protein CASDRFSGANVLTF. The rearrangement uses TRBV19 and TRBJ2-6, with D perhaps TRBD1 (6 bases). V lost 8 bases and J lost 1, with 9 bases in between. The CDR3 spans 14 residues. Per germline, CDR1 LNHDA and CDR2 SQIVND (reference sequence).

Concerning this clone itself: This sample also contains other DNA sequences that code for the same CDR3. The chain uses TRBV5-1 and TRBJ2-5; D possibly corresponds to TRBD1 (5 bases). Trimming cost V 2 bases and J 0 bases, with 14 bases left between them. Germline V gene data show CDR1 as SGHRS and CDR2 as YFSETQ. This CDR3 is 16 amino acids long. The CDR3 DNA reads TGCGCCAGCAGCTTATCCACAGGCACGTACCAAGAGACCCAGTACTTC. Its protein product is CASSLSTGTYQETQYF.

The rearrangement uses TRBV5-1 and TRBJ1-6; tentative D call: TRBD1 (6 bases). The V end lost 4 bases, the J end lost 13 bases, and 18 bases lay between the germline ends. CDR1 and CDR2 (germline): SGHRS, YFSETQ. CDR3 length equals 14 residues. CDR3 coding DNA: TGCGCCAGCAGCCCCGGGACACTAACCGCTCCCCTCCACTTT. It yields the protein CASSPGTLTAPLHF.

V gene TRBV7-8 combines with J gene TRBJ2-6; the match to TRBD2 covers 7 bases. J was trimmed by 0 bases and V by 5 bases; bases with no gene match: 13. CDR3 length: 19 amino acids. CDR1 and CDR2 (germline): SGHVS, FQNEAQ. The CDR3 coding sequence is TGTGCCAGCAGCCCAATTAGAAAGCGGGACCGCTCTGGGGCCAACGTCCTGACTTTC. Translating it yields CASSPIRKRDRSGANVLTF. Complete variable domain (other parts from reference TRBV7-8 and TRBJ2-6): GAGVSQSPRYKVAKRGQDVALRCDPISGHVSLFWYQQALGQGPEFLTYFQNEAQLDKSGLPSDRFFAERPEGSVSTLKIQRTQQEDSAVYLCASSPIRKRDRSGANVLTFGAGSRLTVL.

The CDR3 loop reads CASSPWRSTAEAFF. In DNA form, the CDR3 reads TGTGCCAGCAGCCCGTGGCGGTCTACCGCTGAAGCTTTCTTT. This chain joins TRBV7-2 and TRBJ1-1, with D unclear. This CDR3 has 14 amino acids. The ends were cut back, 5 bases at V and 6 bases at J, with 16 bases in the middle. Germline V lookup: CDR1 SGHTA, CDR2 FQGNSA.

The gene calls are TRBV4-1 and TRBJ2-2; 9 bases line up with TRBD2. Germline CDR1 is MGHRA and CDR2 is YSYEKL. The CDR3 runs to 19 residues. Losses at the gene ends were 3 bases for V and 3 bases for J; bases not matched to a gene: 14. CDR3 nucleotide sequence: TGCGCCAGCAGCCATCCCATCACCGGGACTAGCCTTTACACCGGGGAGCTGTTTTTT. Amino acid sequence: CASSHPITGTSLYTGELFF.